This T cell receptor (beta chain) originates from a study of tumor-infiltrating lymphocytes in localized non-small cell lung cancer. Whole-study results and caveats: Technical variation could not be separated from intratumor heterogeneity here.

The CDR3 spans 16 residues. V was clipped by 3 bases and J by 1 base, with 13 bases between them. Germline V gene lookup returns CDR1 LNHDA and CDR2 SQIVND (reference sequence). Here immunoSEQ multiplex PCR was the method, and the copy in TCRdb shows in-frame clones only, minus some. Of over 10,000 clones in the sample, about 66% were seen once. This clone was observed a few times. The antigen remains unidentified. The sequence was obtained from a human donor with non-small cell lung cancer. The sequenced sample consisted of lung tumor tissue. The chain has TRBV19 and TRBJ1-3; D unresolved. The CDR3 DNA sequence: TGTGCCAGTAGTATGCGAGGCGGCAGTTCTGGAAACACCATATATTTT. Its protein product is CASSMRGGSSGNTIYF.